Each of the 24 T cell receptor beta chains below was sequenced from the same sample in a study of shared clonotypes between healthy human individuals. Here immunoSEQ multiplex PCR was the method, and the copy in TCRdb shows in-frame clones only, minus some. This sample has 450,000 to 500,000 clones, with 70% to 85% found just once. Sequencing was performed on PBMCs. The receptors originated from a woman in her thirties or forties in good health. Some clones in this sample may be carry-over from other donors' samples.

The chain recombines TRBV30 with TRBJ2-1; 12 bases are a match to TRBD2. CDR1 GTSNPN and CDR2 SVGIG come from the germline V gene (reference sequence). This CDR3 contains 15 residues. The junction had 4 bases not matched to a gene; V was cut back by 3 bases and J by 4 bases. The CDR3 nucleotides are TGTGCCTGGAGCCCGGGACTAGCGGGTTACAATGAGCAGTTCTTC. This codes for CAWSPGLAGYNEQFF.

The chain employs TRBV7-2 and TRBJ2-7; either TRBD1 or TRBD2 may fit D (5 bases each). V was clipped by 0 bases and J by 0 bases, with 12 bases between them. The CDR3 totals 16 residues. CDR1 is SGHTA and CDR2 is FQGNSA in the germline V gene. The DNA of the CDR3 is TGTGCCAGCAGCTTAGCTGGGGCAGGGACCTCCTACGAGCAGTACTTC. This encodes CASSLAGAGTSYEQYF.

The chain links TRBV19 to TRBJ2-1; D remains unclear. The CDR3 length is 12 residues. Germline CDR1 and CDR2: LNHDA and SQIVND (reference sequence). Trimming pared 2 bases from V and 9 bases from J, leaving 8 bases between. The CDR3 loop is CASSITPGEQFF. DNA of the CDR3: TGTGCCAGTAGTATAACGCCGGGTGAGCAGTTCTTC.

The V call is TRBV6-4, the J call TRBJ2-1; no firm D call. The CDR3 runs to 14 residues. Trimming removed 4 bases from V and 6 bases from J, with 13 bases in between. Germline V gene sequence: CDR1 MRHNA, CDR2 SNTAGT. The CDR3 DNA sequence: TGTGCCAGCAGTGCCCGGTGGTCGGGCAATGAGCAGTTCTTC. Translated: CASSARWSGNEQFF.

The chain is built from TRBV2 and TRBJ1-2; D is possibly TRBD1 (5 bases). V was shortened by 5 bases and J by 2 bases, with 21 bases between the two germline ends. This CDR3 has 17 residues. Germline V gene lookup returns CDR1 SNHLY and CDR2 FYNNEI. DNA of the CDR3: TGTGCCAGCAGTAGGGACCCAATCCCTTCCATAAACTATGGCTACACCTTC. Its protein is CASSRDPIPSINYGYTF.

The chain joins TRBV18 to TRBJ1-1; D is perhaps TRBD1 (6 bases). From germline, CDR1 is KGHSH and CDR2 LQKENI. The CDR3 is 15 residues long. V lost 5 bases and J lost 3, with 16 bases in between. The DNA of the CDR3 is TGTGCCAGCTCAGCGAACGGGGGCTGGGACACTGAAGCTTTCTTT. Encoded protein: CASSANGGWDTEAFF. Full variable domain (missing parts from reference TRBV18 and TRBJ1-1): NAGVMQNPRHLVRRRGQEARLRCSPMKGHSHVYWYRQLPEEGLKFMVYLQKENIIDESGMPKERFSAEFPKEGPSILRIQQVVRGDSAAYFCASSANGGWDTEAFFGQGTRLTVV.

Of note for this clone: The likely explanation is a read error, given a far larger clone one base away. Different DNA sequences within this sample yield the same CDR3. The rearrangement uses TRBV9 and TRBJ1-1; TRBD1 aligns across 9 bases. The CDR3 covers 15 residues. CDR1 is SGDLS and CDR2 is YYNGEE in the germline V gene. CDR3 sequence reads: CASIIQGAVNTEAFF. DNA for the CDR3: TGTGCCAGCATCATACAGGGGGCTGTGAACACTGAGGCTTTCTTT.

The chain is built from TRBV19 and TRBJ2-2; 9 positions match TRBD1. Germline V gene sequence: CDR1 LNHDA, CDR2 SQIVND (reference sequence). V dropped 5 bases and J dropped 3; count of bases not matched to a gene: 4. This CDR3 spans 15 amino acids. The DNA for the CDR3 is TGTGCCAGTAGTGTGGACAGGGGTGACACCGGGGAGCTGTTTTTT. Translation gives CASSVDRGDTGELFF.

The chain links TRBV7-2 to TRBJ2-1; possibly TRBD2 for D (6 bases). The CDR3 is made up of 16 amino acids. V lost 2 bases and J 3 bases, leaving 14 bases between the germline ends. Germline assignment: CDR1 SGHTA and CDR2 FQGNSA. The CDR3 DNA sequence: TGTGCCAGCAGCTTACTTAGCGGCCAAAACTACAATGAGCAGTTCTTC. Protein product: CASSLLSGQNYNEQFF.

This clone was recorded many times. The identical CDR3 is also encoded by other nucleotide sequences in the sample. The V and J genes are TRBV29-1 and TRBJ2-7, with D tentatively TRBD1 (7 bases). Trimming removed 3 bases from V and 7 bases from J, with 13 bases in between. CDR1 and CDR2 (germline): SQVTM, ANQGSEA. The CDR3 contains 12 residues. This chain's CDR3 is CSVEEGAGEQYF. DNA for the CDR3: TGCAGCGTTGAGGAGGGGGCCGGGGAGCAGTACTTC.

The J gene is TRBJ2-7, the V gene TRBV11-2; D may correspond to TRBD1 or TRBD2 (7 bases each). The CDR3 extends over 16 amino acids. Germline V gene data show CDR1 as SGHAT and CDR2 as FQNNGV. V dropped 5 bases and J dropped 3 bases, with 20 bases sitting between them. CDR3 protein: CASSPLGGGGFYEQYF. The CDR3 nucleotides read TGTGCCAGCAGCCCCCTAGGGGGCGGGGGCTTCTACGAGCAGTACTTC.

The chain links TRBV21-1 to TRBJ1-4; TRBD1, the D gene given by the table, was not confirmed from the DNA. TRBV21-1 is annotated as a pseudogene. CDR3 length equals 15 residues. CDR3 in amino acids: CASSKWTGAHEKLFF. CDR3 in DNA: TGTGCCAGCAGCAAATGGACAGGGGCCCATGAAAAACTGTTTTTT.

The rearrangement links TRBV7-2 to TRBJ2-7; 8 nucleotides match TRBD2. J gave up 2 bases and V 7 bases, and 10 bases lay outside the gene matches. Per the germline V gene, CDR1 is SGHTA and CDR2 is FQGNSA. This CDR3 is 15 amino acids long. This CDR3 is CASTRSGGSPYEQYF. CDR3 in DNA: TGTGCCAGCACCCGAAGCGGGGGCTCCCCCTACGAGCAGTACTTC.

This sequence joins TRBV7-2 and TRBJ2-5; 11 nucleotides agree with TRBD2. Germline values: CDR1 SGHTA, CDR2 FQGNSA. The CDR3 runs to 15 residues. The V segment lost 5 bases and the J segment 2 bases; nucleotides outside the gene matches: 4. The CDR3 is CASSPLAGGQETQYF. The CDR3 DNA follows: TGTGCCAGCAGCCCTTTAGCGGGAGGGCAAGAGACCCAGTACTTC.

This clone has just a few counts. The chain employs TRBV5-1 and TRBJ2-1; D may match TRBD1 or TRBD2 (5 bases each). This CDR3 comprises 15 residues. The V end was cut by 0 bases, the J end by 8 bases, with 15 bases between. CDR1 is SGHRS and CDR2 is YFSETQ in the germline V gene. The CDR3, as DNA: TGCGCCAGCAGCTTGGACCAGGCCAGAGGGGATGAGCAGTTCTTC. Translated: CASSLDQARGDEQFF.

This rearrangement joins TRBV6-1 to TRBJ1-2; D unresolved. The V end lost 1 base, the J end lost 4 bases, and 4 bases lay between the germline ends. CDR3 length equals 12 residues. Germline CDR1 is MNHNS and CDR2 is SASEGT. CDR3 nucleotides: TGTGCCAGCAGTGAAGGAGTCTATGGCTACACCTTC. Translation: CASSEGVYGYTF.

The V and J genes are TRBV11-2 and TRBJ2-7, with TRBD1 identical over 8 bases. CDR3 length: 14 residues. Germline V gives CDR1 SGHAT, CDR2 FQNNGV. The ends lost 5 bases at V and 3 bases at J; junction bases unmatched: 6. In DNA, the CDR3 is TGTGCCAGCAGCCTACGGACAGGGTACTACGAGCAGTACTTC. This encodes CASSLRTGYYEQYF.

This chain connects TRBV27 to TRBJ1-4; 9 nucleotides agree with TRBD1. CDR1 MNHEY and CDR2 SMNVEV come from the germline V gene (reference sequence). V lost 3 bases to trimming and J lost 3 bases; unmatched junction nucleotides: 2. The CDR3 runs to 15 residues. Here the CDR3 reads CASSLTGGANEKLFF. In DNA form, the CDR3 reads TGTGCCAGCAGTTTGACAGGGGGAGCTAATGAAAAACTGTTTTTT.

To note about this clone: This specimen includes other DNA sequences encoding the same CDR3. The chain links TRBV7-2 to TRBJ1-1; perhaps TRBD1 as D (5 bases). The length of the CDR3 is 15 residues. Germline CDR1 and CDR2: SGHTA and FQGNSA. V lost 1 base and J 1 base, leaving 10 bases between the germline ends. This chain's CDR3 is CASSLGGRRNTEAFF. DNA for the CDR3: TGTGCCAGCAGCTTAGGGGGGAGACGGAACACTGAAGCTTTCTTT. The whole variable domain, filled in from reference TRBV7-2 and TRBJ1-1, reads GAGVSQSPSNKVTEKGKDVELRCDPISGHTALYWYRQSLGQGLEFLIYFQGNSAPDKSGLPSDRFSAERTGGSVSTLTIQRTQQEDSAVYLCASSLGGRRNTEAFFGQGTRLTVV.

The chain combines TRBV11-3 with TRBJ2-1; TRBD2 might be the D (5 bases). The CDR3 length is 14 residues. V was cut by 1 base and J by 8 bases, with 12 bases left in between. Germline V gene lookup returns CDR1 SGHNT and CDR2 YENEEA. CDR3 DNA sequence: TGTGCCAGCAGCTTAGCTGGCGGGTGGGATGAGCAGTTCTTC. This encodes CASSLAGGWDEQFF.

The chain couples TRBV2 to TRBJ2-3, with TRBD2 matching over 7 bases. Germline V lookup: CDR1 SNHLY, CDR2 FYNNEI. The CDR3 is 15 amino acids. The ends lost 6 bases at V and 2 bases at J; junction bases unmatched: 8. The DNA of the CDR3 is TGTGCCAGCAGCGACGTGGGGACTACCACAGATACGCAGTATTTT. It codes for CASSDVGTTTDTQYF.

The rearrangement uses TRBV4-3 and TRBJ2-6; no clear D. Trimming cost V 4 bases and J 0 bases, with 4 bases left between them. Germline V CDR1 and CDR2: LGHNA, YSLEER. This CDR3 is 14 amino acids long. Here the CDR3 DNA reads TGCGCCAGCAGCCGGGACTCTGGGGCCAACGTCCTGACTTTC. Its protein is CASSRDSGANVLTF.

The V gene is TRBV10-2, the J gene TRBJ2-4; unclear D gene. The CDR3 is 13 residues long. Germline-derived CDR1 and CDR2 are WSHSY and SAAADI. V was clipped by 6 bases and J by 5 bases, with 11 bases between them. The CDR3 bases are TGCGCCAGCAGACAGCCCGTCGAAAACATTCAGTACTTC. Amino acid sequence: CASRQPVENIQYF.

V usage is TRBV2 and J usage is TRBJ2-5, with TRBD2 identical over 7 bases. CDR3 length equals 14 residues. Looked up from germline, CDR1 is SNHLY and CDR2 is FYNNEI. Germline trimming cut 6 bases from V and 1 base from J; bases unmatched to any gene: 5. The CDR3 nucleotides read TGTGCCAGCAGGAAACTAGCGCCCCAAGAGACCCAGTACTTC. It codes for CASRKLAPQETQYF.